This T cell receptor beta chain was sequenced during a study of blood T cell repertoires in COVID-19. About the study: The United States, Italy and Spain were the sources of the acute and convalescent COVID-19 samples. PBMCs, B-cell-depleted T cells, or T cells were the source of the cDNA or gDNA that made up the material.

Per the authors' pipeline: Reference gene primer amplification gave nucleated cell count estimates. Sequenced by immunoSEQ multiplex PCR; TCRdb stores in-frame clones only, minus some. That table is the source of V, J and clone size, and D and trimming were worked out from the DNA. The table lists approximately 110,000 clones, around 90% of them singletons. The TCR was taken from a woman between 50 and 59 years old with active or convalescent COVID-19. The sample comprised peripheral blood.

CDR3 region: CASSQEDPPKRLAGVLEQFF. DNA of the CDR3: TGTGCCAGCAGCCAAGAGGATCCCCCCAAACGGCTAGCGGGAGTCCTTGAGCAGTTCTTC. The chain combines TRBV14 with TRBJ2-1; TRBD2 matches 10 bases. The CDR3 length is 20 residues. Per the germline V gene, CDR1 is SGHDN and CDR2 is FVKESK. J was trimmed by 9 bases and V by 0 bases; bases with no gene match: 20.